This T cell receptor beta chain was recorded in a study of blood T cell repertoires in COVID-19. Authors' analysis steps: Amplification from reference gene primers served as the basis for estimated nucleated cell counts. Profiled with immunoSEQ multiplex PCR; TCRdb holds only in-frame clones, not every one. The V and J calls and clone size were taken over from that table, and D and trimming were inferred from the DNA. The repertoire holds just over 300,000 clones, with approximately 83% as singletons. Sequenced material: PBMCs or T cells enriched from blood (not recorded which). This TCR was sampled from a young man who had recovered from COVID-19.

The CDR3 DNA sequence: TGCGCCAGCAGCCAAGATTTAGGACTAGTGACAGAGACCCAGTACTTC. This sequence encodes CASSQDLGLVTETQYF. This sequence joins TRBV4-1 and TRBJ2-5; TRBD2 aligns across 7 bases. The CDR3 runs 16 residues. Trimming at V came to 0 bases and at J to 4 bases, leaving 8 bases not matched to a gene. CDR1 is MGHRA and CDR2 is YSYEKL in the germline V gene.